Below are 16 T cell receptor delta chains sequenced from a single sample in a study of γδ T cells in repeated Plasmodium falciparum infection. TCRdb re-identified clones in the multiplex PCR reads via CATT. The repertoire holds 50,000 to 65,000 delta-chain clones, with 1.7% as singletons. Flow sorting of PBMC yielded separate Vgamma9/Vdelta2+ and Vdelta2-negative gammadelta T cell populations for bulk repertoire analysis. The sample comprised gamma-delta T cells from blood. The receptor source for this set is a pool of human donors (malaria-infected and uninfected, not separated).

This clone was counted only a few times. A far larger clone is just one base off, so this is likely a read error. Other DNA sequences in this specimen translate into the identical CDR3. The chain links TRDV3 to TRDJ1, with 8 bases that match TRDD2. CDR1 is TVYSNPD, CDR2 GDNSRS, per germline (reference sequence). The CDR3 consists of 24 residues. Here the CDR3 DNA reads TGTGCCTTCACAGCTCTAAGGCCTTCCTATATACGTACCGGCATTGCTCGGTACACTGATAAACTCATCTTT. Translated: CAFTALRPSYIRTGIARYTDKLIF.

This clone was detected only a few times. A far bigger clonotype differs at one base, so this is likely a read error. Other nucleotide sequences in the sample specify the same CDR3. In DNA form, the CDR3 reads TGTGCTCTTGGGGAACCCCAAAGACATTCCGAGAGGGTATATGCCACCGATAAACTCATCTTT. Translated, it gives CALGEPQRHSERVYATDKLIF. The chain couples TRDV1 to TRDJ1; D gene ambiguous. TCRdb carries no J gene annotation; the J gene was assigned here by matching the DNA with germline. Trimming removed 1 base at V and 1 base at J, with 28 bases between. The CDR3 extends over 21 amino acids. Germline V gene lookup returns CDR1 TSWWSYY and CDR2 QGS.

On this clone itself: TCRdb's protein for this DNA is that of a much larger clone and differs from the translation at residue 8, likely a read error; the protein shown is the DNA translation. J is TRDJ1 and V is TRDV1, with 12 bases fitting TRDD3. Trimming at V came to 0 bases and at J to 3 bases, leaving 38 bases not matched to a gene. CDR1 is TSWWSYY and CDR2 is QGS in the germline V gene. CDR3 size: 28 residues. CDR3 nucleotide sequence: TGTGCTCTTGGGGAACTAAGAGAGTACCGTGGACCCGGATACTGGGGGATACAATACCCCTACTACGCCGATAAACTCATCTTT. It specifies CALGELREYRGPGYWGIQYPYYADKLIF.

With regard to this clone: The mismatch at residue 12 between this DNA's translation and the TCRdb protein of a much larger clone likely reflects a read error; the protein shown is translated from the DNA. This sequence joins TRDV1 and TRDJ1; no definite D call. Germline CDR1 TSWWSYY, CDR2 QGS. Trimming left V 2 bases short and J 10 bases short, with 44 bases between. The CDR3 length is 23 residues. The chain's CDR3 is CALGENHSSWRRTSALSTGRLIF. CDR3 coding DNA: TGTGCTCTTGGGGAAAACCATAGCTCCTGGCGGCGGACGAGCGCTCTTTCGACCGGACGACTCATCTTT.

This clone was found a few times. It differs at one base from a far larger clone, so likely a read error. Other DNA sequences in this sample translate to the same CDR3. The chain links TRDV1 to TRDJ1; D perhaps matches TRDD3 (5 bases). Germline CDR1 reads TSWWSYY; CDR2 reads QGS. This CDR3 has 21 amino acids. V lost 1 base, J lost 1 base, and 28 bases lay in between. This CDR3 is CALGERPQKRDYALSTDKLIF. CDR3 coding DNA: TGTGCTCTTGGGGAACGTCCCCAGAAGCGGGATTATGCCCTTTCCACCGATAAACTCATCTTT.

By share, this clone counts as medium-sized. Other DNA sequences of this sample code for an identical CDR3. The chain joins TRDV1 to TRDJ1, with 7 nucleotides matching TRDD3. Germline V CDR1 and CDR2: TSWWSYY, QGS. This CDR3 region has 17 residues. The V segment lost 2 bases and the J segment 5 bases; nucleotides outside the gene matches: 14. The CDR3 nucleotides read TGTGCTCTTGGGGAATACAGCCTGGGATACTACCGGGATAAACTCATCTTT. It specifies CALGEYSLGYYRDKLIF.

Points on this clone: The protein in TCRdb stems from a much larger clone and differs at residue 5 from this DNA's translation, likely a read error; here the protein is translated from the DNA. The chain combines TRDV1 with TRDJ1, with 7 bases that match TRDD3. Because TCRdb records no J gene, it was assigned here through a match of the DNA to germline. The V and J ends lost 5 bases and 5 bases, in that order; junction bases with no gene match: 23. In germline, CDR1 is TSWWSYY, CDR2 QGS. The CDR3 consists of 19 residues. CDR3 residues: CALGIHVGGGGPGRDKLIF. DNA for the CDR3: TGTGCTCTTGGGATCCATGTAGGGGGTGGGGGACCCGGCAGGGATAAACTCATCTTT.

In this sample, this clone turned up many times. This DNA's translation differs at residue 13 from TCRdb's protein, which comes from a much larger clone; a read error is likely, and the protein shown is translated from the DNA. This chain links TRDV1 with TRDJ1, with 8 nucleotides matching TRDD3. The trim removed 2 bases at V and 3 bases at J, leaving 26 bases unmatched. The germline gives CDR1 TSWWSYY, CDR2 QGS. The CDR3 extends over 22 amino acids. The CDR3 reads CALGERLVPRVTEGYASDKLIF. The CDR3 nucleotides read TGTGCTCTTGGGGAAAGACTCGTCCCTCGGGTTACTGAGGGATACGCGTCCGATAAACTCATCTTT.

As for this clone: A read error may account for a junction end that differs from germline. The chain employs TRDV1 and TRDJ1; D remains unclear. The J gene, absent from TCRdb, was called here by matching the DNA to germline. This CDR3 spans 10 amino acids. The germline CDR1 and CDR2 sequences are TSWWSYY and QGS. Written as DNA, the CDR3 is TGCGCGACTGACACCGATAAACTCATCTTT. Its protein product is CATDTDKLIF.

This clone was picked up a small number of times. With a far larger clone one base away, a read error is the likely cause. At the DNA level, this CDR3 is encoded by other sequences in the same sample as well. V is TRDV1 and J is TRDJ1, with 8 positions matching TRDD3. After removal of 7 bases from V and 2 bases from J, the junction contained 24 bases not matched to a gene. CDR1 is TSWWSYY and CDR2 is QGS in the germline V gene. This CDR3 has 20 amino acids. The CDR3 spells CALVERALGMWDTYTDKLIF. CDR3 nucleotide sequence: TGTGCTCTTGTGGAGCGGGCGTTAGGGATGTGGGATACGTATACCGATAAACTCATCTTT.

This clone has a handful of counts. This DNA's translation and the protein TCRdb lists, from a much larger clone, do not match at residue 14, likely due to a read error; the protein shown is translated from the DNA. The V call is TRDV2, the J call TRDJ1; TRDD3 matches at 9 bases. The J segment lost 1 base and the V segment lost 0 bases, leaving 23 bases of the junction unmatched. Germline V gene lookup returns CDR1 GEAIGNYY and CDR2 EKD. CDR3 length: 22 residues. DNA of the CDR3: TGTGCCTGTGACACCATTAACCCCTCCGTACTGGGGGAAAGTCCGCTCACCGATAAACTCATCTTT. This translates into CACDTINPSVLGESPLTDKLIF.

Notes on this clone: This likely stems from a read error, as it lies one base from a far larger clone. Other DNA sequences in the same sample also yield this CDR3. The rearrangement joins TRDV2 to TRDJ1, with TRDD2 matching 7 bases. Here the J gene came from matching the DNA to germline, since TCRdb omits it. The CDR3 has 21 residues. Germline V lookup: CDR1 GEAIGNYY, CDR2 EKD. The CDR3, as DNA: TGTGCCTGCGACACCTCCTGCTCTTTATTCCTACCCGGGGTGGCCACCGATAAACTCATCTTT. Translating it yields CACDTSCSLFLPGVATDKLIF.

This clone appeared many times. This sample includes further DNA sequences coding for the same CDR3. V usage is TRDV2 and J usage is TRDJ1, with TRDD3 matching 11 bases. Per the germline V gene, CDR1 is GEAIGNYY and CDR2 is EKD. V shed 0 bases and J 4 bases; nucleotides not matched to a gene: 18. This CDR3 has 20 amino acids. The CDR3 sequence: CACDTVMPNTGGYEGDKLIF. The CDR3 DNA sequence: TGTGCCTGTGACACCGTGATGCCTAATACTGGGGGATATGAGGGCGATAAACTCATCTTT.

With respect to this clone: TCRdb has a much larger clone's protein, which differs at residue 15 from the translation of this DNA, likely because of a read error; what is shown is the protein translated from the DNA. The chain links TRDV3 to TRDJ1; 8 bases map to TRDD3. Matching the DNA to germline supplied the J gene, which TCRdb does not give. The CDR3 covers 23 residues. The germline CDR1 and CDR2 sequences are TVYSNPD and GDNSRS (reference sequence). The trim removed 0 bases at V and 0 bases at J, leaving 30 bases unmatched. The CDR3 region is CAFRGVRSGLQGGGSLYTDKLIF. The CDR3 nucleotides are TGTGCCTTTAGAGGGGTTAGGTCGGGCCTACAGGGTGGGGGATCACTGTACACCGATAAACTCATCTTT. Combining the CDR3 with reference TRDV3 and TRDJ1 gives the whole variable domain CDKVTQSSPDQTVASGSEVVLLCTYDTVYSNPDLFWYRIRPDYSFQFVFYGDNSRSEGADFTQGRFSVKHILTQKAFHLVISPVRTEDSATYYCAFRGVRSGLQGGGSLYTDKLIFGKGTRVTVEP.

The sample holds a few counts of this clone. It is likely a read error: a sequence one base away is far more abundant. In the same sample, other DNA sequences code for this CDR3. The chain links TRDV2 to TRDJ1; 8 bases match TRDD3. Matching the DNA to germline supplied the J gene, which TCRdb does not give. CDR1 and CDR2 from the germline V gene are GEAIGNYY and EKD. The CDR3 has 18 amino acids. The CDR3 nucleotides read TGTGCCTGCGACACCTCGGTACTGGGGGCCAAGTACACCGATAAACTCATCTTT. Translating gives CACDTSVLGAKYTDKLIF.

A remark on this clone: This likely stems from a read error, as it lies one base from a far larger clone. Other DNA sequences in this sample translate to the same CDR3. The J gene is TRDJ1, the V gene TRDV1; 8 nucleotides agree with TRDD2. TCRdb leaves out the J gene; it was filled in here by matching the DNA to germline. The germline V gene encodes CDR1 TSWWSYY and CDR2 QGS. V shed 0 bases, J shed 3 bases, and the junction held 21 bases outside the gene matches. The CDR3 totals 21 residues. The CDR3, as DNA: TGTGCTCTTGGGGAACTTGCCGCTTCCTACTCCGGGAAACTGTTCTCCGATAAACTCATCTTT. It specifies CALGELAASYSGKLFSDKLIF.